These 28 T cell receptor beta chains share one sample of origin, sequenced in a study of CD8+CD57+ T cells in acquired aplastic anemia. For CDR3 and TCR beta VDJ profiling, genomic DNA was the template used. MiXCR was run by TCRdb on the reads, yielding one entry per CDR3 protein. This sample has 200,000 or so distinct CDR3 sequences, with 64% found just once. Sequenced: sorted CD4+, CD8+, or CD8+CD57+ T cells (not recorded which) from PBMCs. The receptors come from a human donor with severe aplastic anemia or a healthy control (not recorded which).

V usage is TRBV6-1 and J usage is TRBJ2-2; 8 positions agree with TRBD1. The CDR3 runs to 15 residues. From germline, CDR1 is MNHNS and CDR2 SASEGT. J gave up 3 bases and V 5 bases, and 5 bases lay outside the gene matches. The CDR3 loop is CASSWTGRHTGELFF. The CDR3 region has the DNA TGTGCCAGCAGTTGGACAGGGAGGCACACCGGGGAGCTGTTTTTT.

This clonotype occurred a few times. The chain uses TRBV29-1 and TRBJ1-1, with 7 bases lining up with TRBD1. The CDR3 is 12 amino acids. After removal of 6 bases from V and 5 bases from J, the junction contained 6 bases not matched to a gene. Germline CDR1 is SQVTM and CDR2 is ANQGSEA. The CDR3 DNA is TGCAGCGTACTCACGACAGGGACTGAAGCTTTCTTT. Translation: CSVLTTGTEAFF.

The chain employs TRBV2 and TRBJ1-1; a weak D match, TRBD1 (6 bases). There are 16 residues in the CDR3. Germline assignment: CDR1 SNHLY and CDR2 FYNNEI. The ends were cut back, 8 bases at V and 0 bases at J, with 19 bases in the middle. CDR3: CASSWAETGLNTEAFF. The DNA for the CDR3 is TGTGCCAGCTCTTGGGCCGAGACAGGATTGAACACTGAAGCTTTCTTT.

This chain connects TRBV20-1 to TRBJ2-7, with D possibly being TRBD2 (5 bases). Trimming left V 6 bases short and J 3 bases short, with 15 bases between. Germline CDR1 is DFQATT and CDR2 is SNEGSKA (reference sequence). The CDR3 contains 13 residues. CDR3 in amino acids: CSADREYVYEQYF. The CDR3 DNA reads TGCAGTGCCGACCGGGAATATGTCTACGAGCAGTACTTC.

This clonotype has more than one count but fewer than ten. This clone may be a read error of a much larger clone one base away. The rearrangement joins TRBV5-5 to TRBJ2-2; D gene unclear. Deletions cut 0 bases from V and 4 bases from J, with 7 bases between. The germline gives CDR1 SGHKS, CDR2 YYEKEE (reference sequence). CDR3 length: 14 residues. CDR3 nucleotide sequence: TGTGCCAGCAGCTTGGGCACGGGCACCGGGGAGCTGTTTTTT. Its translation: CASSLGTGTGELFF.

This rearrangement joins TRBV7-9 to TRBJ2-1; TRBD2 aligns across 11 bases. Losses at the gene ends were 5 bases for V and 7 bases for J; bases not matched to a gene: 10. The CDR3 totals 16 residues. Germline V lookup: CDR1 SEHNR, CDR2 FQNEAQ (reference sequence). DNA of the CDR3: TGTGCCAGCAGCCCGGGACTAGCGGAAAGAAGGAATGAGCAGTTCTTC. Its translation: CASSPGLAERRNEQFF.

The CDR3 is CSARVPSGTYEQYF. In DNA, the CDR3 is TGCAGTGCTAGAGTACCTAGCGGGACCTACGAGCAGTACTTC. V is TRBV20-1 and J is TRBJ2-7, with TRBD2 identical over 9 bases. Per germline, CDR1 DFQATT and CDR2 SNEGSKA (reference sequence). There are 14 residues in the CDR3. Losses at the gene ends were 1 base for V and 2 bases for J; bases not matched to a gene: 3.

CDR3 protein: CASSGGTSGEETQYF. The CDR3 DNA reads TGTGCCAGCAGCGGGGGGACTAGCGGGGAAGAGACCCAGTACTTC. The chain has TRBV9 and TRBJ2-5; 13 bases align to TRBD2. In germline, CDR1 is SGDLS, CDR2 YYNGEE. CDR3 length equals 15 residues. After removal of 3 bases from V and 3 bases from J, the junction contained 2 bases not matched to a gene.

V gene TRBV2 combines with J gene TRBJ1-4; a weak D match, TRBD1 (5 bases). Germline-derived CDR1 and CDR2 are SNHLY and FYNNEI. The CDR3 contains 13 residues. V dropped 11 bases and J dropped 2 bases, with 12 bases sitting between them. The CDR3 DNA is TGTGCCGGAGGGGAAGCCACTAATGAAAAACTGTTTTTT. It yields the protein CAGGEATNEKLFF.

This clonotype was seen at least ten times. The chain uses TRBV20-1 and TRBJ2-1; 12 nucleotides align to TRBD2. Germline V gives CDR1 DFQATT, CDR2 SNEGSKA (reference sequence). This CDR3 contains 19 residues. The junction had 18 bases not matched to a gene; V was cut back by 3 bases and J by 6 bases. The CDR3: CSARVFGLAGGRSINEQFF. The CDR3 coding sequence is TGCAGTGCTAGGGTCTTCGGCCTAGCGGGGGGGCGATCTATCAATGAGCAGTTCTTC.

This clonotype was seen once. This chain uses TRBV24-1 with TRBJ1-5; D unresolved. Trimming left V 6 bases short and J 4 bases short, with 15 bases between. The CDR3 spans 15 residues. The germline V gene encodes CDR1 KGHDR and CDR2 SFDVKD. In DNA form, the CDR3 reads TGTGCCACCAGTTATAGGGTGTATCGGAATCAGCCCCAGCATTTT. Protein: CATSYRVYRNQPQHF.

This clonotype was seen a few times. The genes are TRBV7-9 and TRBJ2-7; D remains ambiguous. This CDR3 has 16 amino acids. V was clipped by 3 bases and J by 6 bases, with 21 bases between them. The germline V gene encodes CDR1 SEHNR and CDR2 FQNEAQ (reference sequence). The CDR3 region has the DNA TGTGCCAGCAGCTTGCGAAGCACAGACCCAAAGGGCGAGCAGTACTTC. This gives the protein CASSLRSTDPKGEQYF.

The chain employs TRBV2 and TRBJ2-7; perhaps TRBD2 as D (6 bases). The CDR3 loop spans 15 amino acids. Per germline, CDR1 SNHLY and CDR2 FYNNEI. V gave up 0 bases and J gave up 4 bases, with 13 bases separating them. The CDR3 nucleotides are TGTGCCAGCAGTGAAGCGGGCGGGAATCAGTACGAGCAGTACTTC. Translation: CASSEAGGNQYEQYF.

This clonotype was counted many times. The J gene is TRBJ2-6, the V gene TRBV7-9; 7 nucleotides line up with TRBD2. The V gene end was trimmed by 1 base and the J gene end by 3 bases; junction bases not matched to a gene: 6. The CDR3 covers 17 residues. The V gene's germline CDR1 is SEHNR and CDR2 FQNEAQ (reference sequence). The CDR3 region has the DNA TGTGCCAGCAGCTTAGAGGCCGCGGGGGTTGGGGCCAACGTCCTGACTTTC. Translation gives CASSLEAAGVGANVLTF.

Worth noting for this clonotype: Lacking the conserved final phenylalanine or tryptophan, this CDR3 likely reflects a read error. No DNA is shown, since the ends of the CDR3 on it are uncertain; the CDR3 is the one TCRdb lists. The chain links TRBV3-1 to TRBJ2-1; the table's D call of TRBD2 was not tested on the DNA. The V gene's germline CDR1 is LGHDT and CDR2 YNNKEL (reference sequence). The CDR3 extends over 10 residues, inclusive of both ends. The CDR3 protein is CASSQGWHPP.

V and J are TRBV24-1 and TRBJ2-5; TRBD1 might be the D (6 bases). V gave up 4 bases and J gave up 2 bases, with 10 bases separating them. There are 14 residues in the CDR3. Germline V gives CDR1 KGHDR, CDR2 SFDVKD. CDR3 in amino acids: CATSDTGKQETQYF. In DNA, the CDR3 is TGTGCCACCAGTGACACAGGGAAACAAGAGACCCAGTACTTC.

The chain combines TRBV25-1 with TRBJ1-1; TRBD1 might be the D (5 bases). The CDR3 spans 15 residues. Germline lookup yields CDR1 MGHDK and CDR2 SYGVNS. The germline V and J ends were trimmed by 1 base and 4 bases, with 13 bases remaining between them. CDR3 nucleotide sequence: TGTGCCAGCAGTGAATTAAGGGGAGTGAGCACTGAAGCTTTCTTT. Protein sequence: CASSELRGVSTEAFF.

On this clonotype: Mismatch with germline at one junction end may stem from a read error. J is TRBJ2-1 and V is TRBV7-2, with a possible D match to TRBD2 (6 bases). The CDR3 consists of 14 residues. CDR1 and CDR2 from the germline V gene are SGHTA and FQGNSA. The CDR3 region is CASSPRTTGTPTKF. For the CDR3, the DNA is TGTGCCAGCAGCCCTAGAACCACTGGGACTCCTACCAAGTTC.

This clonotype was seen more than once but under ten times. The CDR3 region is CASSLEGYEQFF. Here the CDR3 DNA reads TGTGCCAGCAGCTTGGAGGGGTATGAGCAGTTCTTC. The rearrangement links TRBV5-4 to TRBJ2-1, with a tentative D call TRBD1 (5 bases). Trimming stripped 0 bases from V and 8 bases from J, with 6 bases between. The CDR3 runs to 12 residues. CDR1 is SGHNT, CDR2 YYREEE, per germline (reference sequence).

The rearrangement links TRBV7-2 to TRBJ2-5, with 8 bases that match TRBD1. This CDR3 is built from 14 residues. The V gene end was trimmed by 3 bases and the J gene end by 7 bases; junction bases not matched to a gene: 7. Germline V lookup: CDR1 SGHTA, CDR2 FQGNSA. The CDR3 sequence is CASSFATGVGTQYF. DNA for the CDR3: TGTGCCAGCAGCTTCGCGACAGGGGTGGGGACCCAGTACTTC. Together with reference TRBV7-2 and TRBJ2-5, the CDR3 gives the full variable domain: GAGVSQSPSNKVTEKGKDVELRCDPISGHTALYWYRQSLGQGLEFLIYFQGNSAPDKSGLPSDRFSAERTGGSVSTLTIQRTQQEDSAVYLCASSFATGVGTQYFGPGTRLLVL.

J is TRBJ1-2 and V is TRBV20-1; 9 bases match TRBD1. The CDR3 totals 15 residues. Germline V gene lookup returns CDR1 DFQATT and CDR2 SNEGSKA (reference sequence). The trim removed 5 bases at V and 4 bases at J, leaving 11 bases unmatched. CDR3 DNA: TGCAGTGCTGGCATACAACAGGGGGCTGGCTATGGCTACACCTTC. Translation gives CSAGIQQGAGYGYTF.

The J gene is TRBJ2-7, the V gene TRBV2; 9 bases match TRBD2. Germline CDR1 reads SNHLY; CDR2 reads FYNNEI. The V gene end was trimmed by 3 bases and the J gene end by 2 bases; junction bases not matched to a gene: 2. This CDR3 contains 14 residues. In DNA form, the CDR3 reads TGTGCCAGCAGTGATCAGCGGGGGGCCTACGAGCAGTACTTC. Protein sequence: CASSDQRGAYEQYF.

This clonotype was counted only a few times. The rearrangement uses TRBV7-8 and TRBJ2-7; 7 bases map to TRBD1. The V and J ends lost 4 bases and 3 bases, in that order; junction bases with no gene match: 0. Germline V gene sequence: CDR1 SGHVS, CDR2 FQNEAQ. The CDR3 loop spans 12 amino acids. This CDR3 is CASSYRGYEQYF. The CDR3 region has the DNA TGTGCCAGCAGCTACAGGGGCTACGAGCAGTACTTC.

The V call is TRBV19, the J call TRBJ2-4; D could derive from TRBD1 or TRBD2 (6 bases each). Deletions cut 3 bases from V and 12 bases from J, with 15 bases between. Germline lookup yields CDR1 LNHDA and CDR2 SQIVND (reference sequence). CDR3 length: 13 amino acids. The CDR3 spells CASSIWQEGDQYF. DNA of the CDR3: TGTGCCAGTAGTATCTGGCAGGAGGGGGATCAGTACTTC.

The CDR3 bases are TGTGCCACCAGCACTAGCGGGAGGGCCGGAGAGACCCAGTACTTC. This sequence encodes CATSTSGRAGETQYF. The chain recombines TRBV24-1 with TRBJ2-5, with TRBD2 matching 13 bases. V gave up 7 bases and J gave up 4 bases; unmatched junction bases: 5. This CDR3 contains 15 residues. Germline V CDR1 and CDR2: KGHDR, SFDVKD.

The CDR3 sequence: CSAIPGLNADGYTF. In nucleotides, the CDR3 is TGCAGTGCTATCCCGGGACTAAATGCGGATGGCTACACCTTC. This chain uses TRBV20-1 with TRBJ1-2, with D possibly matching TRBD1 (5 bases). Per germline, CDR1 DFQATT and CDR2 SNEGSKA (reference sequence). The V end was cut by 4 bases, the J end by 6 bases, with 18 bases between. The CDR3 spans 14 residues.

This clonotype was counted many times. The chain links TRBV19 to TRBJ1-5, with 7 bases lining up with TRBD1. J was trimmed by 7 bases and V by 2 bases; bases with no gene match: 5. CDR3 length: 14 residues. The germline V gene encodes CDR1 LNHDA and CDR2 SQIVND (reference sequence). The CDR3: CASSIRPQGQPQHF. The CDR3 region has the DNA TGTGCCAGTAGTATAAGGCCACAGGGGCAGCCCCAGCATTTT.

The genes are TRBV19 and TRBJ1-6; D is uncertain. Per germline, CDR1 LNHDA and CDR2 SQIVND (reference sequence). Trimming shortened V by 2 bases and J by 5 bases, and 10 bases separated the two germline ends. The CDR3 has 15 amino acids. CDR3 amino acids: CASSIRPEHNSPLHF. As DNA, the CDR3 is TGTGCCAGTAGTATACGTCCGGAACATAATTCACCCCTCCACTTT.